This T cell receptor beta chain stems from a study of technical replicates of blood from a few donors. This table comes from immunoSEQ multiplex PCR, and its TCRdb copy is limited to in-frame clones, with some not included. The sample lists about 76,000 clones; 91% were seen once. There are 14 residues in the CDR3. V shed 4 bases, J shed 2 bases, and the junction held 1 base outside the gene matches. CDR1 and CDR2 from the germline V gene are WNHNN and SYGVQD (reference sequence). The sample comprised T cells isolated from PBMCs. The receptor comes from a human donor in good health. V usage is TRBV10-1 and J usage is TRBJ2-1; 8 nucleotides line up with TRBD2. CDR3 sequence reads: CASSGRGAYNEQFF. In DNA form, the CDR3 reads TGCGCCAGCAGTGGGCGGGGGGCCTACAATGAGCAGTTCTTC.